The clone carrying this T cell receptor beta chain came up many times. Antigen: not known. In TCRdb, the 5' RACE reads were re-called with MiXCR into one record per CDR3 protein. The sample carries about 270,000 distinct CDR3 sequences, 15% to 20% recorded once. CDR3 length: 14 amino acids. The germline gives CDR1 SGHRS, CDR2 YFSETQ. V was shortened by 3 bases and J by 2 bases, with 10 bases between the two germline ends. This sample was included in a study of T-cell memory formation after mild COVID-19. Study-wide results and limits: Contracting CD4+ clones lay largely in CM and EM, with CD8+ ones residing in EMRA.

The TCR sequence derives from a man aged 18-30 years who had mild COVID-19 (a few samples of this study predate the infection). Cell type and time point are not known. The sequenced material came from PBMCs or a T cell subset sorted from them (not recorded which). The rearrangement links TRBV5-1 to TRBJ2-3; no definite D call. The CDR3, as DNA: TGCGCCAGCAGCTCCCAGACCCTCACAGATACGCAGTATTTT. Encoded protein: CASSSQTLTDTQYF.